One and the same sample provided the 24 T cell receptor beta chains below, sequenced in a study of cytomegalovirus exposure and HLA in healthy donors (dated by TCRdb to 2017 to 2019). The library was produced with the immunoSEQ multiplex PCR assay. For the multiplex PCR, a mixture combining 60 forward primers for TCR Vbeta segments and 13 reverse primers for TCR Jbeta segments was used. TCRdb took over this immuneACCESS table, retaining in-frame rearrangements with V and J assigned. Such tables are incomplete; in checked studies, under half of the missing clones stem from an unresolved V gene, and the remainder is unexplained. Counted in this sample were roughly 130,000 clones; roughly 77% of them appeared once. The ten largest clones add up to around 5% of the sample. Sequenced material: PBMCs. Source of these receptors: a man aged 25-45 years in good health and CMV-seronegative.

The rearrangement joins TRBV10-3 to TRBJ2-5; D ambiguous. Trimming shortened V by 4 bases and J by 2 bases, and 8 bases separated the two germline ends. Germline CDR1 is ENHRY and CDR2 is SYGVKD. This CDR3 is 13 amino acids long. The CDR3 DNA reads TGTGCCATCAGTGTCGGCAGGCAAGAGACCCAGTACTTC. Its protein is CAISVGRQETQYF.

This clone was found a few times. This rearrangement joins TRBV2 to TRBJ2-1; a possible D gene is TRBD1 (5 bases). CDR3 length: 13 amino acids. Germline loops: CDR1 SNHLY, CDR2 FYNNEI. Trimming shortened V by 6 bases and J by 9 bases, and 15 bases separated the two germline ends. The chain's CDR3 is CASSAQGSREQFF. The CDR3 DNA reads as TGTGCCAGCAGCGCCCAGGGTTCACGTGAGCAGTTCTTC.

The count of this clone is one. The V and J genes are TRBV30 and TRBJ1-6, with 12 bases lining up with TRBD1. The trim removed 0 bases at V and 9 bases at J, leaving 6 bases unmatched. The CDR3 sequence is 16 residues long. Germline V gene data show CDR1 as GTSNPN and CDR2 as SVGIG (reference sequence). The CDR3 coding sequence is TGTGCCTGGAGTGTACCCGGGACAGGGGGCGGTTCACCCCTCCACTTT. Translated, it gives CAWSVPGTGGGSPLHF.

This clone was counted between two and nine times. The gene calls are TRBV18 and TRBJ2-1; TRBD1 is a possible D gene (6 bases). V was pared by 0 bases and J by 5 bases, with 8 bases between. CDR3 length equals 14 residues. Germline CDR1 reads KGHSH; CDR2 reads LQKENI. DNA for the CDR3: TGTGCCAGCTCACCACCGTGGGACAACAATGAGCAGTTCTTC. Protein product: CASSPPWDNNEQFF. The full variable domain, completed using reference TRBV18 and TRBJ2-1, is NAGVMQNPRHLVRRRGQEARLRCSPMKGHSHVYWYRQLPEEGLKFMVYLQKENIIDESGMPKERFSAEFPKEGPSILRIQQVVRGDSAAYFCASSPPWDNNEQFFGPGTRLTVL.

CDR3 residues: CATSRRGQGVSRYF. The DNA for the CDR3 is TGTGCCACCAGCAGACGCGGACAGGGGGTTTCACGGTACTTC. The J gene is TRBJ2-7, the V gene TRBV15; TRBD1 agrees at 10 bases. CDR3 length: 14 amino acids. Trimming cost V 2 bases and J 12 bases; bases outside gene matches: 10. In germline, CDR1 is LNHNV, CDR2 YYDKDF (reference sequence).

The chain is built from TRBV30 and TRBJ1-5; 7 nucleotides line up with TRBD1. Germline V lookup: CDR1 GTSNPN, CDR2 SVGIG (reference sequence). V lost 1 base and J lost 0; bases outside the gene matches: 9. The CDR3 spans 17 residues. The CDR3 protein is CAWSGAGGPHSNQPQHF. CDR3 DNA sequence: TGTGCCTGGAGTGGGGCAGGGGGTCCGCATAGCAATCAGCCCCAGCATTTT.

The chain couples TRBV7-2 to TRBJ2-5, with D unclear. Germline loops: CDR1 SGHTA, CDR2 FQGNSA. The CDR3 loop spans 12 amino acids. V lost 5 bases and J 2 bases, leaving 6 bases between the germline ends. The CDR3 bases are TGTGCCAGCAGCACGGTTCAAGAGACCCAGTACTTC. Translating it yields CASSTVQETQYF.

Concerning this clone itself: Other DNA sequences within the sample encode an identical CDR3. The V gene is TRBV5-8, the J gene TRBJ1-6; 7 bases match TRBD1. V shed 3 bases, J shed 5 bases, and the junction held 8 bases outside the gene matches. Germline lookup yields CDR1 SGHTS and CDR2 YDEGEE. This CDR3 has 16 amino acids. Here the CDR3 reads CASSYTGTVDNSPLHF. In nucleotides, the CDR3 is TGTGCCAGCAGCTACACCGGGACAGTTGATAATTCACCCCTCCACTTT.

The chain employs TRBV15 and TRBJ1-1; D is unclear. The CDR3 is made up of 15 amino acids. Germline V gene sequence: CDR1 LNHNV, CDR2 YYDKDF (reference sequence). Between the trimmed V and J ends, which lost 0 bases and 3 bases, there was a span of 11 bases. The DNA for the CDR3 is TGTGCCACCAGCAGAGATGACGACTGGGACACTGAAGCTTTCTTT. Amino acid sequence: CATSRDDDWDTEAFF.

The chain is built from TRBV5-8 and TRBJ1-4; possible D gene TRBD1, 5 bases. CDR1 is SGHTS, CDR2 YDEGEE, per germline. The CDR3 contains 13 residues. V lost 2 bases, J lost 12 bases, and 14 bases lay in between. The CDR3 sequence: CASSFRSGVQLFF. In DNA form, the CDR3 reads TGTGCCAGCAGCTTTAGGTCGGGGGTGCAACTGTTTTTT. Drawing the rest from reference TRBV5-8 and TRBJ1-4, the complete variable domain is EAGVTQSPTHLIKTRGQQATLRCSPISGHTSVYWYQQALGLGLQFLLWYDEGEERNRGNFPPRFSGRQFPNYSSELNVNALELEDSALYLCASSFRSGVQLFFGSGTQLSVL.

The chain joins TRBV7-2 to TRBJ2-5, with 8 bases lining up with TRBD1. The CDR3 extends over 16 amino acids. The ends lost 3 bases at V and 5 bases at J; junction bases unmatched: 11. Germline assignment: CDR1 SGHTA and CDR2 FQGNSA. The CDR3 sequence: CASSFNSGGLGETQYF. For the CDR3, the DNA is TGTGCCAGCAGCTTCAATTCAGGGGGCCTTGGGGAGACCCAGTACTTC.

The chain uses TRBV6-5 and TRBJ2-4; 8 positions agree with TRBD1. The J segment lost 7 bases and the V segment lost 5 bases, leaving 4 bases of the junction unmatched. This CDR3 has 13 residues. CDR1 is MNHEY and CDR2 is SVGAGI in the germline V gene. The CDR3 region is CASSETGGNIQYF. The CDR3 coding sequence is TGTGCCAGCAGTGAAACAGGGGGGAACATTCAGTACTTC.

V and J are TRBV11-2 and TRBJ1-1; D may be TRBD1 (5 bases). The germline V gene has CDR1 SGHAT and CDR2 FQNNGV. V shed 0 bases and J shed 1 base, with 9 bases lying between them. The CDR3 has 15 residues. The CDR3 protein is CASSLDRVANTEAFF. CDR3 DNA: TGTGCCAGCAGCTTAGACAGGGTTGCGAACACTGAAGCTTTCTTT.

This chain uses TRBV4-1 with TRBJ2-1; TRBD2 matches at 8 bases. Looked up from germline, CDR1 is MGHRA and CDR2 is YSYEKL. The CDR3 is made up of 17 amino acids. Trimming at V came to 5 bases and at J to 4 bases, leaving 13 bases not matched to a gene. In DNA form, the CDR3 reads TGCGCCAGCAGCGCCAGGGTGGCTAGCGGGCTTTACAATGAGCAGTTCTTC. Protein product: CASSARVASGLYNEQFF.

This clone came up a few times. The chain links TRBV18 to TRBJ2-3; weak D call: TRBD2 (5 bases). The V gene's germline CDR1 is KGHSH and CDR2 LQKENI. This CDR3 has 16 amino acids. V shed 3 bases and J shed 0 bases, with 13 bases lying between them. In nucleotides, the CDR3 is TGTGCCAGCTCACCTCTCCAGCGGCGGAGCACAGATACGCAGTATTTT. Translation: CASSPLQRRSTDTQYF.

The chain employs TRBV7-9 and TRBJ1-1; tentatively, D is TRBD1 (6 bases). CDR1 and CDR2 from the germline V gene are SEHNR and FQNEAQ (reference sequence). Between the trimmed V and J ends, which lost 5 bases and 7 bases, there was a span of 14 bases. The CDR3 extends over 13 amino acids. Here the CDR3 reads CASSPEGDREAFF. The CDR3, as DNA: TGTGCCAGCAGCCCCGAGGGGGACCGTGAAGCTTTCTTT.

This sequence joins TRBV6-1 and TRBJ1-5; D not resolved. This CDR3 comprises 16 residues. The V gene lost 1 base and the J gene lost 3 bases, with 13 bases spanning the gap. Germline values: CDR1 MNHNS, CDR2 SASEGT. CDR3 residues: CASSEGTVTSNQPQHF. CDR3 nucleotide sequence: TGTGCCAGCAGTGAAGGGACTGTCACATCCAATCAGCCCCAGCATTTT.

CDR3 sequence: CATQENTEAFF. The CDR3 region has the DNA TGTGCCACCCAGGAGAACACTGAAGCTTTCTTT. The chain has TRBV15 and TRBJ1-1; no clear D gene. The CDR3 runs to 11 residues. Between the trimmed V and J ends, which lost 8 bases and 1 base, there was a span of 5 bases. Germline lookup yields CDR1 LNHNV and CDR2 YYDKDF (reference sequence).

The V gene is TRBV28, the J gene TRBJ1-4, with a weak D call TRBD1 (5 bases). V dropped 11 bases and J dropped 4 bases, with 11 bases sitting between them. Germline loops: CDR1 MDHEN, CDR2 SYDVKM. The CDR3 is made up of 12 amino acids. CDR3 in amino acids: CAGRGDNEKLFF. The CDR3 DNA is TGTGCCGGGCGGGGGGATAATGAAAAACTGTTTTTT.

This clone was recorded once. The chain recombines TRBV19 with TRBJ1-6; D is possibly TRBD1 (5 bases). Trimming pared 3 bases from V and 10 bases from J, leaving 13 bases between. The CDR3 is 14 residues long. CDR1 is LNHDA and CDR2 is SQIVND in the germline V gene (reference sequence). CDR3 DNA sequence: TGTGCCAGTAGTATTGGCCCAGGGAACTCACCCCTCCACTTT. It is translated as CASSIGPGNSPLHF.

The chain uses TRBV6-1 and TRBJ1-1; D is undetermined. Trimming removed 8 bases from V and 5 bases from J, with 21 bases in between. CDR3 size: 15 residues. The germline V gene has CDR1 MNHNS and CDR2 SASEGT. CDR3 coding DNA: TGTGCCAGCTACTTTTTGGCGAGGGAACGGACTGAAGCTTTCTTT. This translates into CASYFLARERTEAFF.

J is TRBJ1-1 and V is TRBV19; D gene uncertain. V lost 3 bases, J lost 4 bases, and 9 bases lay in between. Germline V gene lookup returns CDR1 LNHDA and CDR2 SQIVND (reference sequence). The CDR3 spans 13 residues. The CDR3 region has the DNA TGTGCCAGTAGTATTTCGACGGGCACTGAAGCTTTCTTT. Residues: CASSISTGTEAFF.

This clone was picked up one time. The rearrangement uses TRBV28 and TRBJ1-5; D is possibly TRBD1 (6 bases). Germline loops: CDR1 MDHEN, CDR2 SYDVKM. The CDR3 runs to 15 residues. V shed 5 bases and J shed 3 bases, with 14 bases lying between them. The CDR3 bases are TGTGCCAGCAGTGCGGACAGAATTAACAATCAGCCCCAGCATTTT. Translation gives CASSADRINNQPQHF.

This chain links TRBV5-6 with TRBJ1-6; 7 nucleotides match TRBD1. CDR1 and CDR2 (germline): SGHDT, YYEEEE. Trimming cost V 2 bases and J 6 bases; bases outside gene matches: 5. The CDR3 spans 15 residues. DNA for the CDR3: TGTGCCAGCAGCTTACAGGGGTGGGCTAATTCACCCCTCCACTTT. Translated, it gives CASSLQGWANSPLHF.